The sequence of this TCR beta chain was determined in a study of T cells after yellow fever vaccination. Trimming took off 2 bases at V and 4 bases at J, with 5 bases between the two ends. In germline, CDR1 is MNHEY, CDR2 SVGAGI. The CDR3 length is 13 residues. TCRdb recomputed calls from the 5' RACE reads with MiXCR, one row per CDR3 protein. The data hold 450,000 to 550,000 distinct CDR3 sequences, with 21% observed a single time. The chain links TRBV6-5 to TRBJ2-2, with D hard to call. The TCR sequence derives from a man aged 18 to 29 who received the YFV17D yellow fever vaccine. This specimen was PBMCs, taken 21 days after the first yellow fever vaccination. CDR3 loop: CASSYPGTGELFF. As DNA, the CDR3 is TGTGCCAGCAGTTACCCAGGCACCGGGGAGCTGTTTTTT.